The 17 T cell receptor beta chains below come from one sample, sequenced in a study of blood T cell repertoires in COVID-19. Data came from immunoSEQ multiplex PCR; TCRdb stores just in-frame clones and leaves some out. The sample contains around 260,000 clones, roughly 89% of which appear only once. Sequencing input: peripheral blood. These receptors all stem from a woman aged 25-40 years with active or convalescent COVID-19.

Only a few counts were recorded for this clone. The chain recombines TRBV7-8 with TRBJ1-1; 7 bases fit TRBD1. V shed 2 bases and J 4 bases; nucleotides not matched to a gene: 4. The CDR3 sequence is 14 residues long. Germline V CDR1 and CDR2: SGHVS, FQNEAQ. The CDR3 here is CASSLYDRVTEAFF. For the CDR3, the DNA is TGTGCCAGCAGCTTATACGACAGGGTCACTGAAGCTTTCTTT.

This clone appeared a few times. The J gene is TRBJ1-1, the V gene TRBV15, with no clear D. CDR1 and CDR2 from the germline V gene are LNHNV and YYDKDF (reference sequence). This CDR3 comprises 13 residues. V was pared by 0 bases and J by 1 base, with 3 bases between. The CDR3 reads CATSREQNTEAFF. CDR3 nucleotides: TGTGCCACCAGCAGAGAACAGAACACTGAAGCTTTCTTT.

This clone was found once. The gene calls are TRBV6-5 and TRBJ1-1, with a weak D call TRBD1 (5 bases). Looked up from germline, CDR1 is MNHEY and CDR2 is SVGAGI. The V and J ends lost 2 bases and 6 bases respectively, with 13 bases between them. The CDR3 has 14 residues. The CDR3 DNA follows: TGTGCCAGCAGTTACACGGGGGGAGCTGCTGAAGCTTTCTTT. This gives the protein CASSYTGGAAEAFF.

This sequence joins TRBV5-1 and TRBJ2-5; D is uncertain. CDR3 length: 12 amino acids. The germline V and J ends were trimmed by 1 base and 4 bases, with 5 bases remaining between them. Germline loops: CDR1 SGHRS, CDR2 YFSETQ. The CDR3 sequence is CASSLYRETQYF. CDR3 in DNA: TGCGCCAGCAGCTTGTATCGAGAGACCCAGTACTTC. Full variable domain (rest looked up from reference TRBV5-1 and TRBJ2-5): KAGVTQTPRYLIKTRGQQVTLSCSPISGHRSVSWYQQTPGQGLQFLFEYFSETQRNKGNFPGRFSGRQFSNSRSEMNVSTLELGDSALYLCASSLYRETQYFGPGTRLLVL.

This sequence joins TRBV19 and TRBJ2-1, with 13 bases fitting TRBD2. CDR1 and CDR2 from the germline V gene are LNHDA and SQIVND (reference sequence). The CDR3 covers 15 residues. V shed 7 bases and J 5 bases; nucleotides not matched to a gene: 5. The CDR3 DNA sequence: TGTGCCAGTACCCTACTAGCGGGGGGGCACAATGAGCAGTTCTTC. Protein product: CASTLLAGGHNEQFF.

The CDR3 DNA reads as TGTGCCAGCCGTAAAGCCAGGGGGCACACTGAAGCTTTCTTT. Protein: CASRKARGHTEAFF. The V and J genes are TRBV3-1 (or the pseudogene TRBV3-2) and TRBJ1-1, with 8 bases that match TRBD1. J gave up 3 bases and V 8 bases, and 8 bases lay outside the gene matches. The CDR3 has 14 amino acids. Germline-derived CDR1 and CDR2 are LGHDT and YNNKEL (reference sequence).

The rearrangement joins TRBV28 to TRBJ1-2, with 7 bases that match TRBD1. Germline-derived CDR1 and CDR2 are MDHEN and SYDVKM. The CDR3 loop spans 14 amino acids. J lost 4 bases, V lost 8 bases, and 10 bases had no gene match. The CDR3 here is CASFPGQAFYGYTF. DNA for the CDR3: TGTGCCAGCTTCCCCGGACAGGCGTTCTATGGCTACACCTTC.

This clone showed up just once. V gene TRBV6-2 or TRBV6-3 combines with J gene TRBJ1-2; 9 positions match TRBD1. Germline-derived CDR1 and CDR2 are MNHEY and SVGEGT. Germline trimming cut 6 bases from V and 3 bases from J; bases unmatched to any gene: 14. This CDR3 comprises 17 residues. CDR3 protein: CASSLRGTGIWDYGYTF. In DNA, the CDR3 is TGTGCCAGCAGCCTAAGGGGGACAGGGATTTGGGACTATGGCTACACCTTC.

This clone showed up just once. This rearrangement joins TRBV7-2 to TRBJ2-5; D is possibly TRBD2 (6 bases). Per the germline V gene, CDR1 is SGHTA and CDR2 is FQGNSA. There are 15 residues in the CDR3. The V and J ends lost 0 bases and 7 bases respectively, with 15 bases between them. The CDR3 region has the DNA TGTGCCAGCAGCTTAGCGGGCGAACCCGGGGGGACCCAGTACTTC. Its protein is CASSLAGEPGGTQYF. The full variable domain, its missing parts supplied by reference TRBV7-2 and TRBJ2-5, is GAGVSQSPSNKVTEKGKDVELRCDPISGHTALYWYRQSLGQGLEFLIYFQGNSAPDKSGLPSDRFSAERTGGSVSTLTIQRTQQEDSAVYLCASSLAGEPGGTQYFGPGTRLLVL.

The rearrangement links TRBV29-1 to TRBJ2-6; D gene unclear. The length of the CDR3 is 12 residues. CDR1 and CDR2 (germline): SQVTM, ANQGSEA. V was trimmed by 4 bases and J by 4 bases, leaving 5 bases between them. The CDR3 region is CSVAVGANVLTF. CDR3 coding DNA: TGCAGCGTTGCAGTCGGGGCCAACGTCCTGACTTTC.

The chain links TRBV4-2 to TRBJ1-1; D may be TRBD1 (6 bases). This CDR3 comprises 14 residues. Trimming left V 5 bases short and J 0 bases short, with 10 bases between. Germline V CDR1 and CDR2: LGHNA, YNFKEQ. For the CDR3, the DNA is TGTGCCAGCAGCTACGGACAGCTGAACACTGAAGCTTTCTTT. This translates into CASSYGQLNTEAFF.

This clone has only a few counts. The V call is TRBV12-3 or TRBV12-4, the J call TRBJ1-6; 7 positions match TRBD1. This CDR3 is 13 amino acids long. The V segment lost 6 bases and the J segment 10 bases; nucleotides outside the gene matches: 6. DNA of the CDR3: TGTGCCAGCAGGGCAGGGGGTAGGTCACCCCTCCACTTT. Its protein is CASRAGGRSPLHF.

The chain is built from TRBV9 and TRBJ2-3, with TRBD1 identical over 7 bases. CDR1 is SGDLS, CDR2 YYNGEE, per germline. With 6 bases clipped from V and 0 bases from J, the junction kept 7 bases outside the gene matches. The CDR3 has 15 residues. The CDR3 region is CASTRQGTSTDTQYF. The DNA of the CDR3 is TGTGCCAGCACCCGACAGGGCACTAGCACAGATACGCAGTATTTT.

In DNA form, the CDR3 reads TGCGCCAGCAGAGAGTCGCATACCCGCTCCTACGAGCAGTACTTC. This sequence encodes CASRESHTRSYEQYF. The V and J genes are TRBV5-1 and TRBJ2-7; D gene unclear. Looked up from germline, CDR1 is SGHRS and CDR2 is YFSETQ. The CDR3 spans 15 residues. V was clipped by 5 bases and J by 0 bases, with 15 bases between them.

The chain couples TRBV5-1 to TRBJ1-1, with D uncertain. The CDR3 is 13 residues long. Germline assignment: CDR1 SGHRS and CDR2 YFSETQ. Trimming stripped 2 bases from V and 3 bases from J, with 8 bases between. The DNA of the CDR3 is TGCGCCAGCAGCTTTGAACAGTACACTGAAGCTTTCTTT. It encodes CASSFEQYTEAFF.

The CDR3 region is CASSLDPGTTTTDTQYF. The CDR3 DNA is TGTGCCAGCAGCTTGGACCCCGGGACTACCACCACAGATACGCAGTATTTT. J is TRBJ2-3 and V is TRBV5-8; TRBD2 agrees at 7 bases. Germline CDR1 and CDR2: SGHTS and YDEGEE. CDR3 size: 17 residues. Trimming removed 0 bases from V and 2 bases from J; junction bases left unmatched: 9.

This rearrangement joins TRBV6-2 or TRBV6-3 to TRBJ2-7, with 9 bases fitting TRBD1. The V and J ends lost 6 bases and 6 bases, in that order; junction bases with no gene match: 9. In germline, CDR1 is MNHEY, CDR2 SVGEGT. CDR3 length equals 14 residues. The CDR3 is CASSPGTGFFEQYF. The CDR3 DNA follows: TGTGCCAGCAGCCCCGGGACAGGGTTCTTCGAGCAGTACTTC.